Listed below are T cell receptor beta chains from one sample, sequenced in a study of blood T cell repertoires in COVID-19. Some clones are missing from TCRdb's copy, which holds only in-frame ones; the method was immunoSEQ multiplex PCR. The data show about 20,000 clones, roughly 91% seen once. Material for sequencing was peripheral blood. All receptors derive from a woman aged 55-69 years with active COVID-19. Both conserved end residues are part of each CDR3. The D gene is left open where the match is weak. Rows give clone size only sometimes, using once, few, many, or a class for an expanded clone.

TRBV2	.	.	15	TRBJ1-3	CASSESGTWGNTIYF	TGTGCCAGCAGTGAATCGGGGACTTGGGGAAACACCATATATTTT
TRBV7-2	.	TRBD1	15	TRBJ1-5	CASSQGQGGNQPQHF	TGTGCCAGCAGCCAGGGGCAGGGGGGTAATCAGCCCCAGCATTTT
TRBV5-8	.	TRBD2	15	TRBJ2-3	CASRSSGGVTDTQYF	TGTGCCAGCAGATCCTCGGGGGGGGTCACAGATACGCAGTATTTT
TRBV6-2/TRBV6-3	.	.	17	TRBJ1-1	CASSRGRWGWMNTEAFF	TGTGCCAGCAGTAGGGGGAGATGGGGGTGGATGAACACTGAAGCTTTCTTT
TRBV19	.	.	12	TRBJ2-2	CASSIRGGELFF	TGTGCCAGTAGTATAAGGGGTGGGGAGCTGTTTTTT
TRBV3-1/TRBV3-2	.	.	17	TRBJ1-3	CASSQFQGGGSGNTIYF	TGTGCCAGCAGCCAATTTCAAGGGGGGGGCTCTGGAAACACCATATATTTT
TRBV7-9	.	TRBD1	14	TRBJ1-1	CASSPDRGFTEAFF	TGTGCCAGCAGCCCGGACAGGGGTTTCACTGAAGCTTTCTTT
TRBV4-1	.	TRBD1	15	TRBJ1-1	CASSQETGTGTEAFF	TGCGCCAGCAGCCAAGAGACAGGGACGGGTACTGAAGCTTTCTTT
TRBV6-5	.	.	11	TRBJ1-1	CASSYGLIAFF	TGTGCCAGCAGTTACGGACTGATAGCTTTCTTT
TRBV6-6	.	.	13	TRBJ2-7	CASSTHRGNEQYF	TGTGCCAGCAGTACCCATAGGGGGAACGAGCAGTACTTC
TRBV18	.	TRBD1	13	TRBJ1-1	CASSPRTGTEAFF	TGTGCCAGCTCACCTCGGACAGGCACTGAAGCTTTCTTT
TRBV19	.	TRBD2	16	TRBJ2-3	CASSRRLASSTDTQYF	TGTGCCAGTAGCCGTCGACTAGCGAGTAGCACAGATACGCAGTATTTT
TRBV5-1	.	TRBD2	14	TRBJ2-5	CATRNGGGQETQYF	TGCGCCACCCGAAACGGGGGGGGCCAAGAGACCCAGTACTTC
TRBV29-1	.	TRBD1	13	TRBJ1-4	CSVNRGVGEKLFF	TGCAGCGTCAACAGGGGTGTGGGTGAAAAACTGTTTTTT
TRBV2	.	TRBD2	14	TRBJ2-3	CATSLAASTDTQYF	TGTGCCACCTCACTAGCGGCTAGCACAGATACGCAGTATTTT
TRBV27	.	.	16	TRBJ1-6	CASRGRGISYNSPLHF	TGTGCCAGCAGGGGGAGGGGGATCTCCTATAATTCACCCCTCCACTTT
TRBV19	few	TRBD1	13	TRBJ2-7	CASSISRGYEQYF	TGTGCCAGTAGTATAAGCAGGGGGTATGAGCAGTACTTC
TRBV5-1	.	.	13	TRBJ2-7	CASRLTVDYEQYF	TGCGCCAGCCGATTGACAGTAGACTACGAGCAGTACTTC
TRBV9	.	.	15	TRBJ2-7	CASSPAAAAAYEQYF	TGTGCCAGCAGCCCCGCTGCGGCTGCAGCCTACGAGCAGTACTTC
TRBV5-1	.	TRBD1	13	TRBJ2-5	CASSPGGMETQYF	TGCGCCAGCAGCCCAGGGGGTATGGAGACCCAGTACTTC
TRBV3-1/TRBV3-2	.	TRBD2	14	TRBJ2-3	CATLSSGYTDTQYF	TGTGCCACCCTATCTAGCGGATACACAGATACGCAGTATTTT
TRBV5-1	.	TRBD1	16	TRBJ2-7	CASSPQGTVREYEQYF	TGCGCCAGCAGCCCGCAAGGGACAGTGAGAGAGTACGAGCAGTACTTC
TRBV7-9	.	TRBD1	14	TRBJ1-1	CASSLGQGNTEAFF	TGTGCCAGCAGCTTGGGACAGGGGAACACTGAAGCTTTCTTT
TRBV27	.	TRBD1	13	TRBJ2-7	CASRGQGAYEQYF	TGTGCCAGCAGGGGACAGGGTGCCTACGAGCAGTACTTC
TRBV9	.	.	15	TRBJ1-3	CASSVELGRGNTIYF	TGTGCCAGCAGCGTAGAGCTGGGGCGCGGAAACACCATATATTTT
TRBV2	.	TRBD1	16	TRBJ2-3	CASNEDTGVITDTQYF	TGTGCCAGCAACGAAGATACAGGGGTGATCACAGATACGCAGTATTTT
TRBV6-5	.	TRBD1	15	TRBJ1-2	CASRAGTGGDYGYTF	TGTGCCAGCAGAGCCGGGACAGGGGGCGACTATGGCTACACCTTC
TRBV19	.	.	15	TRBJ2-1	CASSMRTVTYNEQFF	TGTGCCAGTAGTATGCGGACAGTTACCTACAATGAGCAGTTCTTC
TRBV5-4	.	.	14	TRBJ2-5	CASSSTLYQETQYF	TGTGCCAGCAGCTCGACTTTGTACCAAGAGACCCAGTACTTC
TRBV15	.	.	15	TRBJ1-4	CATSSLGGSNEKLFF	TGTGCCACCAGCAGCCTCGGAGGATCTAATGAAAAACTGTTTTTT
TRBV7-2	.	.	12	TRBJ2-3	CASRTGTDTQYF	TGTGCCAGCAGAACGGGCACAGATACGCAGTATTTT
TRBV5-4	once	TRBD1	16	TRBJ2-2	CAASTGGVANTGELFF	TGTGCCGCATCGACAGGGGGCGTCGCGAACACCGGGGAGCTGTTTTTT
TRBV19	.	.	15	TRBJ1-4	CASSIIQGLNEKLFF	TGTGCCAGTAGTATAATTCAGGGGTTAAATGAAAAACTGTTTTTT
TRBV6-6	.	TRBD1	12	TRBJ2-4	CASEGGRNIQYF	TGTGCCAGCGAAGGGGGCCGGAACATTCAGTACTTC
TRBV12-3/TRBV12-4	.	.	13	TRBJ1-1	CASSPGRNTEAFF	TGTGCCAGCAGTCCGGGGAGGAACACTGAAGCTTTCTTT
TRBV11-2	.	.	13	TRBJ1-6	CASSLPPARALHF	TGTGCCAGCAGCTTACCCCCGGCGAGGGCCCTCCACTTT
TRBV5-1	.	TRBD1	19	TRBJ2-1	CASSFRDRAHKITNNEQFF	TGCGCCAGCAGCTTCCGGGACAGGGCCCACAAGATAACTAACAATGAGCAGTTCTTC
TRBV18	.	.	15	TRBJ1-1	CASSLRGGLDTEAFF	TGTGCCAGCTCACTCCGGGGAGGCCTGGACACTGAAGCTTTCTTT
TRBV19	.	TRBD2	14	TRBJ2-7	CASSVAGGPKEQYF	TGTGCCAGTAGCGTAGCGGGGGGGCCGAAGGAGCAGTACTTC
TRBV27	.	TRBD1	17	TRBJ1-2	CASTRQGQASSAYGYTF	TGTGCCAGCACCCGACAGGGCCAAGCGTCCTCCGCTTATGGCTACACCTTC
TRBV11-2	.	.	12	TRBJ2-3	CASSQGADTQYF	TGTGCCAGCAGCCAGGGCGCCGATACGCAGTATTTT
TRBV4-1	.	.	15	TRBJ1-2	CASSQEQGVNYGYTF	TGCGCCAGCAGCCAGGAACAGGGTGTAAACTATGGCTACACCTTC
TRBV6-5	.	TRBD1	15	TRBJ2-1	CASSSLGDRANEQFF	TGTGCCAGCAGTTCTCTGGGGGACAGGGCCAATGAGCAGTTCTTC
TRBV2	.	.	15	TRBJ1-4	CASSIPRGTNEKLFF	TGTGCCAGCAGTATTCCCAGGGGCACTAATGAAAAACTGTTTTTT
TRBV2	.	.	14	TRBJ1-6	CASSGEGVNSPLHF	TGTGCCAGCAGTGGGGAGGGCGTCAATTCACCCCTCCACTTT
TRBV12-3/TRBV12-4	.	.	10	TRBJ1-2	CASCSDGYTF	TGTGCCAGCTGTTCTGATGGCTACACCTTC
TRBV7-3	few	.	14	TRBJ2-2	CASSASLYTGELFF	TGTGCCAGCAGCGCAAGCTTGTACACCGGGGAGCTGTTTTTT
TRBV27	.	.	13	TRBJ1-2	CASSRAANYGYTF	TGTGCCAGCAGTCGTGCAGCTAACTATGGCTACACCTTC
TRBV5-4	.	.	12	TRBJ2-7	CASSSHEYEQYF	TGTGCCAGCAGCTCCCACGAGTACGAGCAGTACTTC
TRBV6-2/TRBV6-3	.	TRBD1	15	TRBJ1-4	CASSYPSGGNEKLFF	TGTGCCAGCAGTTACCCGTCAGGGGGAAATGAAAAACTGTTTTTT
TRBV1	.	.	17	TRBJ2-7	CTSSHPGTSGGPYEQYF	TGCACCAGCAGCCATCCTGGGACTAGCGGGGGGCCCTACGAGCAGTACTTC
TRBV14	.	TRBD2	15	TRBJ2-1	CASSQEFGIAGGLVF	TGTGCCAGCAGCCAAGAATTTGGAATAGCGGGGGGGCTAGTCTTC
TRBV4-1	.	.	14	TRBJ2-1	CASSQLEPYREQFF	TGCGCCAGCAGCCAGCTAGAGCCGTACAGGGAGCAGTTCTTC
TRBV5-1	.	.	13	TRBJ2-5	CASTIQGGETQYF	TGCGCCAGCACCATACAGGGGGGGGAGACCCAGTACTTC
TRBV19	.	TRBD1	14	TRBJ1-1	CASIPDRGFSEAFF	TGTGCCAGTATCCCGGACAGGGGATTTTCTGAAGCTTTCTTT
TRBV5-5	.	TRBD1	16	TRBJ1-1	CASSSPGTGANTEAFF	TGTGCCAGCAGCAGTCCCGGGACAGGGGCGAACACTGAAGCTTTCTTT
TRBV27	.	.	15	TRBJ1-5	CASSKGLQSNQPQHF	TGTGCCAGCAGTAAGGGACTCCAGAGCAATCAGCCCCAGCATTTT
TRBV3-1/TRBV3-2	.	TRBD1	15	TRBJ1-6	CASSQGSGGNSPLHF	TGTGCCAGCAGCCAAGGTTCAGGGGGTAATTCACCCCTCCACTTT